One and the same sample provided the 16 T cell receptor beta chains below, sequenced in a study of T cells after yellow fever vaccination. Each CDR3 protein is one row after TCRdb ran MiXCR on the 5' RACE reads. The sample yields some 670,000 distinct CDR3 sequences, about 12% seen once. Source: PBMCs, taken on the day of the yellow fever booster vaccination. The source is a man aged 25 to 40 who received the YFV17D yellow fever vaccine.

This clonotype was seen a handful of times. One junction end does not reproduce the germline sequence, and a read error may be involved. The J gene is TRBJ2-7, the V gene TRBV7-3; D is perhaps TRBD2 (5 bases). CDR1 is SGHTA and CDR2 is FQGTGA in the germline V gene. The CDR3 has 17 residues. CDR3 coding DNA: TGTGCCAGCAGCGTAACTAACCGGGGTAGACATAACAACGAGCAGTACTTC. Translating it yields CASSVTNRGRHNNEQYF. Drawing the rest from reference TRBV7-3 and TRBJ2-7, the complete variable domain is GAGVSQTPSNKVTEKGKYVELRCDPISGHTALYWYRQSLGQGPEFLIYFQGTGAADDSGLPNDRFFAVRPEGSVSTLKIQRTERGDSAVYLCASSVTNRGRHNNEQYFGPGTRLTVT.

The chain is built from TRBV4-2 and TRBJ2-3; the D gene could be TRBD1 or TRBD2 (6 bases each). Germline loops: CDR1 LGHNA, CDR2 YNFKEQ. There are 16 residues in the CDR3. The V end lost 0 bases, the J end lost 3 bases, and 13 bases lay between the germline ends. This CDR3 is CASSQEGGTYTDTQYF. The CDR3 coding sequence is TGTGCCAGCAGCCAAGAAGGGGGGACTTATACAGATACGCAGTATTTT.

This chain uses TRBV12-3 or TRBV12-4 with TRBJ2-3; unclear D gene. The CDR3 runs 12 residues. The V gene lost 6 bases and the J gene lost 9 bases, with 13 bases spanning the gap. CDR3 protein: CASSPLRGTQYF. Written as DNA, the CDR3 is TGTGCCAGCAGCCCGCTGCGAGGCACGCAGTATTTT.

A few counts support this clonotype. The chain carries TRBV29-1 and TRBJ2-5; weak D call: TRBD1 (6 bases). The CDR3 contains 13 residues. Trimming took 3 bases from V and 5 from J, leaving 13 bases between them. The germline V gene has CDR1 SQVTM and CDR2 ANQGSEA. The CDR3 region is CSVERGQGETQYF. CDR3 sequence (DNA): TGCAGCGTTGAGCGTGGTCAGGGGGAGACCCAGTACTTC.

This clonotype was found many times. The chain employs TRBV5-1 and TRBJ1-4; no firm D call. This CDR3 has 13 amino acids. Per the germline V gene, CDR1 is SGHRS and CDR2 is YFSETQ. V lost 5 bases to trimming and J lost 8 bases, with 13 bases between them. DNA for the CDR3: TGCGCCAGCAGGACCTTCACTGGAGAAAAACTGTTTTTT. It encodes CASRTFTGEKLFF.

This chain uses TRBV29-1 with TRBJ2-5; the D is unclear. CDR3 size: 12 residues. In germline, CDR1 is SQVTM, CDR2 ANQGSEA. The V end was cut by 0 bases, the J end by 6 bases, with 8 bases between. The DNA of the CDR3 is TGCAGCGTTGAAGATGGGAAACAGACCCAGTACTTC. Translating gives CSVEDGKQTQYF.

The chain employs TRBV7-3 and TRBJ2-1; D gene unclear. The CDR3 has 15 residues. The V gene's germline CDR1 is SGHTA and CDR2 FQGTGA. V lost 5 bases, J lost 2 bases, and 13 bases lay in between. For the CDR3, the DNA is TGTGCCAGCAGCCACCGAAGAGGTACCTACAATGAGCAGTTCTTC. This sequence encodes CASSHRRGTYNEQFF.

In this sample, this clonotype turned up a few times. The rearrangement links TRBV6-1 to TRBJ2-7; tentatively, D is TRBD2 (6 bases). The CDR3 has 14 residues. Trimming left V 7 bases short and J 5 bases short, with 18 bases between. Per germline, CDR1 MNHNS and CDR2 SASEGT. The CDR3 spells CASTDGGLVNEQYF. The CDR3 nucleotides read TGTGCCAGCACCGACGGAGGGTTGGTTAACGAGCAGTACTTC.

This clonotype was detected only a few times. At one of its ends the junction is not consistent with the germline gene, which may arise from a read error. The chain carries TRBV29-1 and TRBJ1-1; D is uncertain. Germline V gene sequence: CDR1 SQVTM, CDR2 ANQGSEA. The CDR3 length is 14 residues. The chain's CDR3 is CSVEERSLNTEAFF. CDR3 coding DNA: TGCAGCGTCGAAGAAAGGTCCCTGAACACTGAAGCTTTCTTT.

The chain employs TRBV28 and TRBJ2-7; TRBD2 aligns across 10 bases. There are 14 residues in the CDR3. V shed 11 bases and J 1 base; nucleotides not matched to a gene: 8. In germline, CDR1 is MDHEN, CDR2 SYDVKM. CDR3 sequence reads: CASVGTSVSYEQYF. CDR3 nucleotide sequence: TGTGCCTCGGTCGGGACTAGCGTATCCTACGAGCAGTACTTC.

This chain joins TRBV6-5 and TRBJ2-7; tentatively, D is TRBD1 (6 bases). Trimming removed 0 bases from V and 3 bases from J, with 9 bases in between. Germline V CDR1 and CDR2: MNHEY, SVGAGI. CDR3 length: 14 residues. CDR3 protein: CASSYSQGHYEQYF. As DNA, the CDR3 is TGTGCCAGCAGTTACTCTCAGGGGCACTACGAGCAGTACTTC.

The table lists this clonotype with many counts. The chain recombines TRBV9 with TRBJ2-2; 7 bases map to TRBD1. Per germline, CDR1 SGDLS and CDR2 YYNGEE. Unmatched junction bases numbered 2, after V lost 2 bases and J lost 1 base. The CDR3 spans 15 residues. The CDR3 region is CASSVGQQNTGELFF. The CDR3 nucleotides are TGTGCCAGCAGCGTGGGACAGCAGAACACCGGGGAGCTGTTTTTT.

V is TRBV20-1 and J is TRBJ2-1; D unresolved. The CDR3 has 12 amino acids. Germline values: CDR1 DFQATT, CDR2 SNEGSKA (reference sequence). CDR3 amino acids: CSYPPLNNEQFF. The CDR3 region has the DNA TGCAGCTATCCGCCCCTAAACAATGAGCAGTTCTTC.

The rearrangement uses TRBV12-3 or TRBV12-4 and TRBJ1-6; D gene ambiguous. Trimming stripped 3 bases from V and 9 bases from J, with 6 bases between. The CDR3 contains 12 residues. The CDR3 loop reads CASSFLGSPLHF. CDR3 in DNA: TGTGCCAGCAGTTTTCTGGGTTCACCCCTCCACTTT.

The V gene is TRBV5-6, the J gene TRBJ2-5; D not resolved. Per the germline V gene, CDR1 is SGHDT and CDR2 is YYEEEE. There are 15 residues in the CDR3. The ends were cut back, 2 bases at V and 7 bases at J, with 18 bases in the middle. The DNA of the CDR3 is TGTGCCAGCAGCTTTGAATCGCGGTCCGTAGGGACCCAGTACTTC. It specifies CASSFESRSVGTQYF.

The rearrangement joins TRBV12-3 or TRBV12-4 to TRBJ1-5, with D possibly matching TRBD1 (6 bases). The V and J ends lost 5 bases and 7 bases respectively, with 12 bases between them. This CDR3 is built from 13 residues. The CDR3 region has the DNA TGTGCCAGCAGTCCCGACAGGATGCAGCCCCAGCATTTT. The encoded protein is CASSPDRMQPQHF.